This is a list of T cell receptor beta chains from one sample in a study of PD-1 blockade in classical Hodgkin lymphoma. The protocol was immunoSEQ multiplex PCR, while the TCRdb copy is restricted to in-frame clones and leaves out a portion. The repertoire has about 39,000 clones, about three quarters of them found once; the top ten carry 9.8%. The sequencing used peripheral blood mononuclear cells (PBMCs), collected before the fourth cycle of nivolumab. These receptor sequences come from a human donor with classical Hodgkin lymphoma. Both conserved end residues are part of each CDR3. The D gene is left open where the match is weak. Expanded clones are given a class, and other clones once, few, many or no size at all.

j_call clone_size v_call d_call cdr3_aa cdr3_nt
TRBJ2-5 NA TRBV5-4 TRBD1 CASSYRGYQETQYF TGTGCCAGCAGCTACAGGGGCTACCAAGAGACCCAGTACTTC
TRBJ1-1 NA TRBV4-3 NA CASSQEWRRGRGTEAFF TGCGCCAGCAGCCAAGAGTGGCGTCGAGGACGAGGCACTGAAGCTTTCTTT
TRBJ1-1 NA TRBV6-7 NA CASFRGRRNEAFF TGTGCCAGCTTTCGGGGGCGCCGGAATGAAGCTTTCTTT
TRBJ1-5 NA TRBV6-6 TRBD1 CASRARQGRDQPQHF TGTGCCAGCAGGGCCCGACAGGGACGGGATCAGCCCCAGCATTTT
TRBJ2-5 medium-sized TRBV5-8 TRBD1 CASSTGGLEETQYF TGTGCCAGCAGCACAGGGGGGCTGGAAGAGACCCAGTACTTC
TRBJ2-7 NA TRBV4-3 TRBD1 CASSHYTGGDYEQYF TGCGCCAGCAGTCATTACACAGGGGGAGACTACGAGCAGTACTTC
TRBJ2-3 once TRBV19 NA CASSGVNTDTQYF TGTGCCAGTAGTGGCGTAAACACAGATACGCAGTATTTT
TRBJ2-7 NA TRBV7-2 TRBD1 CASSSGQGLLEQYF TGTGCCAGCAGTTCCGGACAGGGGCTACTCGAGCAGTACTTC
TRBJ1-6 few TRBV4-3 NA CASSQDNGKLYNSPLHF TGCGCCAGCAGCCAAGATAACGGCAAACTCTATAATTCACCCCTCCACTTT
TRBJ1-5 NA TRBV7-9 NA CASSQTVGAGQPQHF TGTGCCAGCAGCCAAACCGTCGGTGCCGGTCAGCCCCAGCATTTT
TRBJ1-2 NA TRBV7-2 NA CASSLVGNYGYTF TGTGCCAGCAGCTTAGTTGGGAACTATGGCTACACCTTC
TRBJ1-4 NA TRBV14 NA CASSQDLRGNEKLFF TGTGCCAGCAGCCAAGATCTGCGGGGTAATGAAAAACTGTTTTTT
TRBJ1-5 few TRBV5-1 NA CASSPTSGQPQHF TGCGCCAGCAGCCCCACCTCGGGTCAGCCCCAGCATTTT
TRBJ1-5 few TRBV6-5 TRBD1 CASSRGQGGNQPQHF TGTGCCAGCAGTCGTGGACAGGGTGGCAATCAGCCCCAGCATTTT
TRBJ2-1 few TRBV5-1 TRBD2 CASSSTSGGAHEQFF TGCGCCAGCAGCTCCACTAGCGGGGGGGCACATGAGCAGTTCTTC
TRBJ1-3 NA TRBV6-6 NA CATKTRTGNTIYF TGTGCCACCAAGACACGAACTGGAAACACCATATATTTT
TRBJ2-3 NA TRBV28 NA CAASTRQKSPRDTQYF TGTGCAGCTAGTACCAGACAGAAGTCTCCAAGGGATACGCAGTATTTT
TRBJ2-7 NA TRBV29-1 NA CSVIGHQGLGYEQYF TGCAGCGTTATCGGCCATCAGGGATTGGGGTACGAGCAGTACTTC
TRBJ2-3 NA TRBV19 TRBD2 CASSTLAGGGDTQYF TGTGCCAGTAGTACTTTAGCGGGGGGCGGGGATACGCAGTATTTT
TRBJ1-5 medium-sized TRBV5-1 NA CASSLGTVAGQPQHF TGCGCCAGCAGCTTGGGGACTGTGGCGGGGCAGCCCCAGCATTTT
TRBJ2-7 NA TRBV7-2 NA CASSLPEVFYEQYF TGTGCCAGCAGCTTGCCCGAGGTTTTTTACGAGCAGTACTTC
TRBJ2-7 NA TRBV7-2 TRBD1 CASSFIGTDEQYF TGTGCCAGCAGCTTTATTGGGACAGACGAGCAGTACTTC
TRBJ1-2 few TRBV6-5 NA CASSYRSNYGYTF TGTGCCAGCAGCTACAGGAGTAACTATGGCTACACCTTC
TRBJ1-1 NA TRBV19 NA CASSLGRNTEAFF TGTGCCAGTAGTCTGGGACGGAACACTGAAGCTTTCTTT
TRBJ2-7 few TRBV6-4 NA CASSDSRPLYEQYF TGTGCCAGCAGTGATTCTCGGCCCCTCTACGAGCAGTACTTC
TRBJ2-2 NA TRBV10-3 NA CAISSGGSNTGELFF TGTGCCATCAGTTCCGGGGGATCGAACACCGGGGAGCTGTTTTTT
TRBJ1-2 NA TRBV7-2 TRBD1 CASSLARRTGVSGYTF TGTGCCAGCAGCTTAGCGAGGAGGACAGGGGTAAGTGGCTACACCTTC
TRBJ2-2 NA TRBV7-9 NA CASSPGRLRNTGELFF TGTGCCAGCAGCCCCGGACGGCTCCGAAACACCGGGGAGCTGTTTTTT
TRBJ2-7 NA TRBV4-3 NA CASSQGLDLAGEQYF TGCGCCAGCAGCCAAGGGTTGGACTTGGCTGGCGAGCAGTACTTC
TRBJ2-3 NA TRBV6-1 TRBD2 CASSEILAGATDTQYF TGTGCCAGCAGTGAGATACTAGCGGGGGCCACAGATACGCAGTATTTT
TRBJ2-1 few TRBV6-1 NA CASTTSGVEQFF TGTGCCAGCACCACCTCAGGGGTTGAGCAGTTCTTC
TRBJ2-5 few TRBV18 NA CASSPIGGGDTQYF TGTGCCAGCTCACCAATCGGGGGCGGTGATACCCAGTACTTC
TRBJ2-1 NA TRBV6-5 TRBD2 CASTPSGGGYNEQFF TGTGCCAGCACCCCTAGCGGGGGGGGGTACAATGAGCAGTTCTTC